This TCR beta chain was sequenced during a study of T cell responses to AZD1222 COVID-19 vaccine. Study at large: Investigators merged groups given second doses at roughly 4 or roughly 12 weeks. Study-wide findings and caveats: Regions 160-218 and 743-854 held dominance among vaccine-associated CD4 TCRs, which spanned spike. Unmutated variant regions are reportedly the target of nearly half of TCRs that are spike-specific. Mostly white British, mostly female donors; authors suggested clonal diversity may be underestimated.

The CDR3 is 13 amino acids. V was pared by 4 bases and J by 9 bases, with 7 bases of the junction left unmatched. Germline CDR1 is MRHNA and CDR2 is SNTAGT. In regard to this clone: Its antigen is not known.

Clones were sequenced by immunoSEQ multiplex PCR, and TCRdb holds only the in-frame ones, with some missing. The sample holds 86,000 or so clones, about 92% seen once. The chain carries TRBV6-4 and TRBJ1-2, with 8 nucleotides matching TRBD1. This clonotype was sampled from an adult in good health. The sequencing here drew on peripheral blood, taken on day 0 of AZD1222 vaccination. This CDR3 is CASSVQTGVSYTF. For the CDR3, the DNA is TGTGCCAGCAGTGTCCAGACAGGGGTTAGCTACACCTTC.